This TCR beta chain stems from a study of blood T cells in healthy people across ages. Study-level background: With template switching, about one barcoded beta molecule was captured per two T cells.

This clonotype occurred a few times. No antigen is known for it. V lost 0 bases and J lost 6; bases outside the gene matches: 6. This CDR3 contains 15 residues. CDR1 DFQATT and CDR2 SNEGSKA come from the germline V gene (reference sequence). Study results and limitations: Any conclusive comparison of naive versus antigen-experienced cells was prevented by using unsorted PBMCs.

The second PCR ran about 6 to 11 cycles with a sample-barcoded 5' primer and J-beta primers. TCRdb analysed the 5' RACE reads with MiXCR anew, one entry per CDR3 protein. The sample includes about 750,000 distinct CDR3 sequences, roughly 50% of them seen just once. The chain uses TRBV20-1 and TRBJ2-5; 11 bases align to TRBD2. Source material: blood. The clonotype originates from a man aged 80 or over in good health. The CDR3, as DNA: TGCAGTGCTAGAGACGGGCTAGCGGGAGGAAAGACCCAGTACTTC. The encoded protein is CSARDGLAGGKTQYF.